A selection of T cell receptor beta chains follows, all from one sample in a study of CD8 T cells in ankylosing spondylitis. One entry per CDR3 protein results from TCRdb running MiXCR on the 5' RACE reads. The sample contains nearly 250,000 distinct CDR3 sequences, 32% of which appear only once. What was sequenced was blood, either unsorted or a sorted T cell fraction (not recorded which). The receptor set was obtained from a male donor with ankylosing spondylitis or in good health (not recorded which). CDR3s leave out the opening cysteine and the closing phenylalanine or tryptophan.

TRBV4-1	TRBJ2-3	ASSQKPGLAADTQY
TRBV6-1	TRBJ2-7	ASREGTVRYEQY
TRBV11-2	TRBJ2-3	ASSTLTGRSTDTQY
TRBV5-1	TRBJ2-7	ASNHVGTNEQY
TRBV15	TRBJ1-3	ATSRVYGGWENTIY
TRBV20-1	TRBJ2-3	SAQGGGLAFDTQY
TRBV20-1	TRBJ2-3	SARRLAGTPSDTQY
TRBV28	TRBJ2-3	ASTLDTDTQY
TRBV20-1	TRBJ1-5	SATTGSNQPQH
TRBV5-5	TRBJ2-3	ASSANPTSVSDTQY
TRBV5-1	TRBJ2-7	ASSLATSNSDEQY
TRBV2	TRBJ1-2	ASSSLGGYT
TRBV27	TRBJ1-6	ASSQGYSPLH
TRBV7-9	TRBJ2-3	ASSLLIGAVTDTQY
TRBV9	TRBJ2-3	ASSVAGVGTDTQY
TRBV20-1	TRBJ2-7	SATDRDEQY
TRBV20-1	TRBJ1-3	SARQAYTIY
TRBV25-1	TRBJ1-4	ASSEWRGATNEKLF
TRBV20-1	TRBJ2-5	SARFREETQY
TRBV28	TRBJ2-3	ASSLLDNTDTQY
TRBV6-1	TRBJ1-4	ASSQIGTSNEKLF
TRBV5-6	TRBJ2-3	ASSNLLRTGQSDTQY
TRBV11-2	TRBJ2-2	ASSLGAGFPAGELF
TRBV6-1	TRBJ2-2	ASSETGTANTGELF
TRBV20-1	TRBJ2-7	SARDFEHSYEQY
TRBV10-3	TRBJ2-1	ASDTGTVYNEQF
TRBV20-1	TRBJ2-5	SASPGTMQQETQY
TRBV7-2	TRBJ2-2	ASSLNPGGELF
TRBV20-1	TRBJ2-7	SARGGAVPYEQY
TRBV4-1	TRBJ1-5	ASSPQFGDRAQPQH
TRBV7-9	TRBJ2-5	ASSLVVGGQETQY
TRBV7-3	TRBJ2-3	ASSFRTPEDTQY
TRBV28	TRBJ2-5	ATRPARFIETQY
TRBV12-3/TRBV12-4	TRBJ1-2	ASSGPSGVDGYT
TRBV3-1	TRBJ2-5	ASSPTNEETQY
TRBV3-1	TRBJ2-7	ASSLKGHLAYEQY
TRBV5-1	TRBJ1-1	ASSLGGAIEAF
TRBV6-1	TRBJ2-3	ASSRQGAEADTQY
TRBV12-3/TRBV12-4	TRBJ2-3	ATGRDTQY
TRBV6-1	TRBJ2-3	ASSPTSADTQY
TRBV29-1	TRBJ2-3	SVAGTSGDRADTQY
TRBV12-3/TRBV12-4	TRBJ2-1	ASSRRGPSSYNEQF
TRBV21-1	TRBJ1-6	ASSLDRNSPLH
TRBV29-1	TRBJ2-5	SVEDPWQPVETQY
TRBV7-9	TRBJ2-3	ASSPTKGSDTQY
TRBV12-3/TRBV12-4	TRBJ1-6	ASRGDGWSPLH
TRBV20-1	TRBJ2-1	SARSSGASSSYNEQF
TRBV7-2	TRBJ2-1	ASSLGGNSYNEQF
TRBV11-3	TRBJ2-3	ASSTGSLTDTQY
TRBV7-9	TRBJ2-5	ASSPSGGLNQETQY
TRBV20-1	TRBJ2-7	SARDLGQGAYEQY
TRBV10-1	TRBJ1-1	ASSESGRGEAF
TRBV20-1	TRBJ1-4	SAARPNHNEKLF
TRBV7-9	TRBJ2-5	ASSLLAFGFDQETQY
TRBV4-2	TRBJ2-1	ASSQDAGDPYNEQF
TRBV29-1	TRBJ2-7	SVGTRSYEQY
TRBV5-1	TRBJ2-4	ASSFGGLAKNIQY
TRBV12-3/TRBV12-4	TRBJ2-5	ASSLLRVEQETQY
TRBV7-3	TRBJ2-6	ASSSANVLT
TRBV5-1	TRBJ2-1	ASSLARGGAYNEQF